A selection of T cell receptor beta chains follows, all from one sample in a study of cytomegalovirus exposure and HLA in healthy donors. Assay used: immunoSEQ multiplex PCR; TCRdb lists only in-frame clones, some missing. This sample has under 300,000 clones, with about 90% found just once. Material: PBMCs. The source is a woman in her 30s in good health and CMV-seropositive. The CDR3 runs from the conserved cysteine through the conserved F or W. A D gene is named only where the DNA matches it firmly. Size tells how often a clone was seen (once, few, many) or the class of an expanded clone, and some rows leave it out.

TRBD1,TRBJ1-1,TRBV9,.,TGTGCCAGCAGCGTTCAGTCAGGGGGCACTGAAGCTTTCTTT,CASSVQSGGTEAFF
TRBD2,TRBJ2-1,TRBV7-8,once,TGTGCCAGCAGCTTAGGGGCGGGAGGAACCTACAATGAGCAGTTCTTC,CASSLGAGGTYNEQFF
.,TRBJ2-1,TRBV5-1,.,TGCGCCAGCAGCTTGGTCGGGATCCAGTTCTTC,CASSLVGIQFF
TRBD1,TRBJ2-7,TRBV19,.,TGTGCCAGTACCAGAGACGACAGGGGGTCCTACGAGCAGTACTTC,CASTRDDRGSYEQYF
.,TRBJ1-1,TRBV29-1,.,TGCAGCGTTGAAGCGGGGACTTTTGGCACTGAAGCTTTCTTT,CSVEAGTFGTEAFF
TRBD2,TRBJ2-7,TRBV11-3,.,TGTGCCAGCAGCTCCGACCGACTAGCGGGGGGCGAGCAGTACTTC,CASSSDRLAGGEQYF
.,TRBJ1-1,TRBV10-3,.,TGTGCCATCAGTCAAAAGGGGGGGGGCACTGAAGCTTTCTTT,CAISQKGGGTEAFF
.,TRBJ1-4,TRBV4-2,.,TGTGCCAGCAGCCAAGATAGGGGTGGGGATGAAAAACTGTTTTTT,CASSQDRGGDEKLFF
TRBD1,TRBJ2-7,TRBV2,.,TGTGCCAGACACAGACCGGGACAGGGGACGTACGAGCAGTACTTC,CARHRPGQGTYEQYF
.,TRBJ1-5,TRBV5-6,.,TGTGCCAGCAGCTTGGGCAGGGTGGCCCAGCCCCAGCATTTT,CASSLGRVAQPQHF
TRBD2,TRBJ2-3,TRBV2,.,TGTGCCAGCAGCGAAACCGCGACTAGCGGGATAGTAGATACGCAGTATTTT,CASSETATSGIVDTQYF
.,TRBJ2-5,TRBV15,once,TGTGCCACCAGCGGCATAGCGGAGACCCAAGAGACCCAGTACTTC,CATSGIAETQETQYF
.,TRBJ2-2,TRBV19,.,TGTGCCAGTAGTCAGGGGTCGGTATTCACCGGGGAGCTGTTTTTT,CASSQGSVFTGELFF
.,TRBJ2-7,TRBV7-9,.,TGTGCCAGCAGCCCAAGACTCGTCGTACCCTACGAGCAGTACTTC,CASSPRLVVPYEQYF
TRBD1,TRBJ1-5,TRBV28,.,TGTGCCAGCAGCCCACAGGGGCCGGATCAGCCCCAGCATTTT,CASSPQGPDQPQHF
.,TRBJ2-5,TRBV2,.,TGTGCCAGCAGTGATCAGGGCCAAGAGACCCAGTACTTC,CASSDQGQETQYF
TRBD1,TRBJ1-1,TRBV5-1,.,TGCGCCAGCAGTTCTACTTTTTACAGGGGGCCGGGCACTGAAGCTTTCTTT,CASSSTFYRGPGTEAFF
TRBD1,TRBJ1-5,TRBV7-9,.,TGTGCCAGCAGCTCAGGGGGACCCAATCAGCCCCAGCATTTT,CASSSGGPNQPQHF
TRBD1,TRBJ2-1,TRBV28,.,TGTGCCAGCAGCTACCTCGGGACAGGGGTTAATGAGCAGTTCTTC,CASSYLGTGVNEQFF
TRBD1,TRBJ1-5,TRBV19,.,TGTGCCAGTAGCAAGGGGACAGGGACGATAAGCAATCAGCCCCAGCATTTT,CASSKGTGTISNQPQHF
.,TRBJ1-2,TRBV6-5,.,TGTGCCAGCAGTTACTCTCCTCGTACTAACTATGGCTACACCTTC,CASSYSPRTNYGYTF
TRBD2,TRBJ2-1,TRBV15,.,TGTGCCACCAGCAGACTAGCGGGAGAAGATTACAATGAGCAGTTCTTC,CATSRLAGEDYNEQFF
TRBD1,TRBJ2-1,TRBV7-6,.,TGTGCCAGCAGCTTAGGAGCTGCGCGGACAGGGTCACTAACGCAGTTCTTC,CASSLGAARTGSLTQFF
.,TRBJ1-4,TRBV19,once,TGTGCCAGTACCAGGACAGCAGCTAATGAAAAACTGTTTTTT,CASTRTAANEKLFF
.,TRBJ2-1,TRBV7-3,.,TGTGCCAGCAGCTTAAGGGGCAGAGCCTCCTACAATGAGCAGTTCTTC,CASSLRGRASYNEQFF
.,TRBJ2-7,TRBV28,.,TGTGCCAGCAGTCCCTCAGGCAGTCGTTTCTCCTACGAGCAGTACTTC,CASSPSGSRFSYEQYF
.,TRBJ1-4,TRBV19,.,TGTGCCAGTAGTATGCCCGGGGCAACTAATGAAAAACTGTTTTTT,CASSMPGATNEKLFF
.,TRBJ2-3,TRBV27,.,TGTGCCAGCAGTATGGAGGGAGCTGTATGGGATACGCAGTATTTT,CASSMEGAVWDTQYF
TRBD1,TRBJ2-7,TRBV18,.,TGTGCCAGCTCCCGGGACAGTACCTACGAGCAGTACTTC,CASSRDSTYEQYF
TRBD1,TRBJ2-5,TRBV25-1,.,TGTGCCAGCAGTGAAGGGACAGGGATGCCTGAAGAGACCCAGTACTTC,CASSEGTGMPEETQYF
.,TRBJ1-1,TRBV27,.,TGTGCCAGCAGGATGACGGGGGGGGCTGAAGCTTTCTTT,CASRMTGGAEAFF
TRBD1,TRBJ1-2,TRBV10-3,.,TGTGCCATCAGACCTACAGGGGGAGGCTACACCTTC,CAIRPTGGGYTF
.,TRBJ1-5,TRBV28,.,TGTGCCAGCAGTTTTCCCAGCGGCGGGGGGAGCAATCAGCCCCAGCATTTT,CASSFPSGGGSNQPQHF
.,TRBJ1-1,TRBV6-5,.,TGTGCCACAGAGGGCGACACTGAAGCTTTCTTT,CATEGDTEAFF
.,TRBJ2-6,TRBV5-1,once,TGCGCCAGCAGCTTCGGTGGGGCCAACGTCCTGACTTTC,CASSFGGANVLTF
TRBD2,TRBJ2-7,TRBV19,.,TGTGCCAGTAGTCCCCGGACTAGCGGGAGAGACTACGAGCAGTACTTC,CASSPRTSGRDYEQYF
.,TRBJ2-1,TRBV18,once,TGTGCCAGCTCACCGGGGACTGGAGCTTTTAATGAGCAGTTCTTC,CASSPGTGAFNEQFF
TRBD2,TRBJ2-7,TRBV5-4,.,TGTGCCAGCAGCTCGACTAGCAGCGTATGGGAGCAGTACTTC,CASSSTSSVWEQYF
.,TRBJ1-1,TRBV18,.,TGTGCCAGCTCACCCGTGGGCGGGCTGGACACTGAAGCTTTCTTT,CASSPVGGLDTEAFF
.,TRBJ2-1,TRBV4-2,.,TGTGCCAGCAGCCAAGATCTTACTAACAATGAGCAGTTCTTC,CASSQDLTNNEQFF
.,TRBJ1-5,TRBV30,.,TGTGCCTGGAGTGGGGTTGGCGGCTTTTATCAGCCCCAGCATTTT,CAWSGVGGFYQPQHF